This record covers a single T cell receptor beta chain. The target of this receptor is not known. The input lacks base qualities; no much larger clone sits a single base away. Samples from volunteer blood donors who had recovered from COVID-19 were contributed by a second Seattle source. Whole blood was collected in K2EDTA tubes by collaborating institutions according to the institutions' own protocols. For TCRbeta analysis, collaborators shipped samples in one of three forms: frozen whole blood, isolated PBMCs, or DNA extracted from either of those sample types. This specimen comes from a study of blood T cell repertoires in COVID-19 (dated by TCRdb to 2018 to 2021). Looking at the study overall: Samples from collaborators originated in the United States, Italy and Spain and spanned both the acute and convalescent phases of COVID-19. Where HLA class I and class II types were available, the types were taken from metadata supplied by the sample provider, not from assay-based typing. Samples were obtained from the ongoing ImmuneRACE study (first 160 participants) and from over a thousand subjects provided by 6 global collaborators. The repertoires were released in a freely available public database meant as a resource for research on the immune response to SARS-CoV-2. Sample metadata almost always included a de-identified subject ID, COVID-19 status, age in years and sex. The prospective study material was composed of cDNA or gDNA derived from T cells, B-cell-depleted T cells, or PBMCs. The dataset comprised deeply sampled blood TCRbeta repertoires from subjects exposed to, actively infected with, or recovered from COVID-19. Study-level results and caveats: The amount of clinical and demographic metadata varied by source and participant and was provided uncurated.

TCRbeta CDR3 regions were amplified from genomic DNA using the immunoSEQ Assay, a bias-controlled multiplex PCR. The authors' analysis ran thus. The number of nucleated cells in each sample was estimated by amplification of reference gene primers within the assay. To quantify the absolute abundance of each unique TCRbeta CDR3 rearrangement, sequence reads were collapsed and filtered. For each sample, productive Simpson clonality was calculated by taking the square root of Simpson's diversity index across productive rearrangements. The source is immuneACCESS, and TCRdb retained only in-frame sequences with V and J called. Part of the clones is not carried over; for the studies checked, unresolved V genes explain less than half of this, and the remainder is unexplained. V and J calls plus clone size are reproduced from that table; the DNA served to infer D and trimming. The sample contains some 290,000 clones, less than 90% of them found a single time. The ten biggest clones cover 4.6% of the sample.

From V the trimming removes 4 bases and from J it removes 1 base, while the gene matches leave 6 bases of the junction unaccounted for. From its cysteine to its phenylalanine, the CDR3 spans 15 amino acids. Here the CDR3 DNA is all that survives: 45 bases in frame from base 1. The germline V gene sets CDR1 to MNHEY and CDR2 to SVGEGT. The receptor comes from a man between 60 and 70 years old who had recovered from COVID-19. Sequenced: peripheral blood. Here the chain combines TRBV6-2 or TRBV6-3 and TRBJ1-1, with 7 bases aligning to TRBD1. The nucleotide sequence is given as TGTGCCAGCAGTTCCTTTGGACAGGCGAACACTGAAGCTTTCTTT. Translated, this is CASSSFGQANTEAFF.